A single sample is the source of the 5 T cell receptor beta chains below, sequenced in a study of CD8 T cells in ankylosing spondylitis. TCRdb fed the 5' RACE reads into MiXCR, producing one record per CDR3 protein. The sample has about 400,000 distinct CDR3 sequences; 20% to 25% are singletons. Sequenced: blood, either unsorted or a sorted T cell fraction (not recorded which). The receptors shown here come from a male donor with ankylosing spondylitis or in good health (not recorded which).

There are a few counts of this clonotype. The chain is built from TRBV7-9 and TRBJ2-7; D ambiguous. Germline lookup yields CDR1 SEHNR and CDR2 FQNEAQ (reference sequence). V lost 5 bases to trimming and J lost 3 bases, with 8 bases between them. The CDR3 extends over 12 amino acids. The CDR3 DNA is TGTGCCAGCAGCCCGGCGGTCTACGAGCAGTACTTC. Protein sequence: CASSPAVYEQYF. Combining the CDR3 with reference TRBV7-9 and TRBJ2-7 gives the whole variable domain DTGVSQNPRHKITKRGQNVTFRCDPISEHNRLYWYRQTLGQGPEFLTYFQNEAQLEKSRLLSDRFSAERPKGSFSTLEIQRTEQGDSAMYLCASSPAVYEQYFGPGTRLTVT.

This clonotype was counted ten times or more. The chain employs TRBV10-3 and TRBJ2-3, with D possibly called TRBD1 or TRBD2 (5 bases each). The V gene's germline CDR1 is ENHRY and CDR2 SYGVKD. V dropped 8 bases and J dropped 2 bases, with 14 bases sitting between them. The CDR3 length is 14 residues. CDR3 DNA: TGTGCCATCTGTTCCACCGGGGCCACAGATACGCAGTATTTT. Encoded protein: CAICSTGATDTQYF.

The rearrangement links TRBV20-1 to TRBJ1-6; D is undetermined. V lost 0 bases to trimming and J lost 7 bases, with 10 bases between them. CDR3 length equals 14 residues. The germline V gene has CDR1 DFQATT and CDR2 SNEGSKA (reference sequence). The CDR3 spells CSARDLFPNSPLHF. The CDR3 DNA follows: TGCAGTGCTAGAGACCTGTTCCCAAATTCACCCCTCCACTTT.

This clonotype occurred a few times. The chain joins TRBV20-1 to TRBJ2-7, with TRBD2 as a possible D gene (6 bases). This CDR3 is 17 amino acids long. Germline-derived CDR1 and CDR2 are DFQATT and SNEGSKA (reference sequence). Deletions cut 5 bases from V and 4 bases from J, with 27 bases between. The CDR3, as DNA: TGCAGTGCTCCTCGGGGGAGCGGTACCTTAGGCCAATACGAGCAGTACTTC. Protein product: CSAPRGSGTLGQYEQYF.

This clonotype was counted a few times. The chain recombines TRBV7-3 with TRBJ2-2; D may be TRBD2 (5 bases). Germline CDR1 is SGHTA and CDR2 is FQGTGA. There are 17 residues in the CDR3. V was pared by 6 bases and J by 2 bases, with 19 bases between. The chain's CDR3 is CASSSPLAGPNTGELFF. For the CDR3, the DNA is TGTGCCAGCAGTTCCCCCTTGGCGGGCCCAAACACCGGGGAGCTGTTTTTT.